These 23 T cell receptor beta chains share one sample of origin, sequenced in a study of blood T cell repertoires in COVID-19. The repertoire was sequenced with immunoSEQ multiplex PCR; TCRdb's copy has only in-frame clones and lacks some. The sample has about 210,000 clones; about 92% are singletons. The sequencing input was peripheral blood. The source is a man aged 25 to 40 with acute or convalescent COVID-19.

The chain is built from TRBV7-9 and TRBJ1-6; D is uncertain. This CDR3 region has 13 residues. The germline V gene has CDR1 SEHNR and CDR2 FQNEAQ (reference sequence). V lost 8 bases to trimming and J lost 8 bases, with 13 bases between them. CDR3 DNA: TGTGCCAGCTCAAACTCTCAGGATTCACCCCTCCACTTT. Translated, it gives CASSNSQDSPLHF.

J is TRBJ1-6 and V is TRBV23-1; 9 bases map to TRBD1. TRBV23-1 is labeled an ORF, and its function is uncertain. J gave up 10 bases and V 6 bases, and 19 bases lay outside the gene matches. The CDR3 runs to 18 residues. The CDR3 spells CASSRPLPRDREDSPLHF. Here the CDR3 DNA reads TGCGCCAGCAGCCGCCCCCTACCCCGGGACAGGGAAGACTCACCCCTCCACTTT.

The chain has TRBV19 and TRBJ1-1; no reliable D call. The CDR3 has 13 residues. Looked up from germline, CDR1 is LNHDA and CDR2 is SQIVND (reference sequence). V gave up 5 bases and J gave up 5 bases, with 12 bases separating them. The CDR3 DNA reads TGTGCCAGTAGTGCAGGTTATCTTACTGAAGCTTTCTTT. The encoded protein is CASSAGYLTEAFF.

The chain recombines TRBV28 with TRBJ2-3, with unresolved D. The V and J ends lost 5 bases and 0 bases respectively, with 9 bases between them. Germline CDR1 is MDHEN and CDR2 is SYDVKM. The CDR3 spans 14 residues. As DNA, the CDR3 is TGTGCCAGCAGTCCGACGGGTAGCACAGATACGCAGTATTTT. It codes for CASSPTGSTDTQYF.

The V and J genes are TRBV7-9 and TRBJ1-2, with D possibly TRBD1 on 6 matching bases. V was trimmed by 3 bases and J by 8 bases, leaving 10 bases between them. CDR3 size: 12 residues. The germline CDR1 and CDR2 sequences are SEHNR and FQNEAQ (reference sequence). In DNA, the CDR3 is TGTGCCAGCAGCTTCCTTGACAGGGGCTACACCTTC. Residues: CASSFLDRGYTF.

The chain employs TRBV7-2 and TRBJ1-5; D unresolved. V was trimmed by 5 bases and J by 3 bases, leaving 14 bases between them. Germline CDR1 is SGHTA and CDR2 is FQGNSA. The CDR3 is 15 amino acids. CDR3 bases: TGTGCCAGCAGCCAACTAGTGGGGAACAATCAGCCCCAGCATTTT. Protein sequence: CASSQLVGNNQPQHF.

This chain joins TRBV5-1 and TRBJ2-3; 8 bases map to TRBD2. The CDR3 has 14 amino acids. Germline values: CDR1 SGHRS, CDR2 YFSETQ. The trim removed 4 bases at V and 4 bases at J, leaving 5 bases unmatched. The CDR3 nucleotides read TGCGCCAGCAGCGGGACTAGTCTCGCAGATACGCAGTATTTT. Translating it yields CASSGTSLADTQYF.

The CDR3 region has the DNA TGCGCCAGCAGTTCGGGACTAGTGTCCTACGAGCAGTACTTC. Translated, it gives CASSSGLVSYEQYF. The chain couples TRBV5-1 to TRBJ2-7, with 8 bases fitting TRBD2. The J segment lost 1 base and the V segment lost 5 bases, leaving 5 bases of the junction unmatched. Germline V CDR1 and CDR2: SGHRS, YFSETQ. The CDR3 extends over 14 amino acids.

This chain joins TRBV2 and TRBJ1-4; TRBD1 agrees at 9 bases. Looked up from germline, CDR1 is SNHLY and CDR2 is FYNNEI. Trimming at V came to 4 bases and at J to 4 bases, leaving 10 bases not matched to a gene. The CDR3 covers 17 residues. The CDR3 protein is CASSGTDRGWDNEKLFF. The CDR3 DNA is TGTGCCAGCAGTGGAACGGACAGGGGCTGGGATAATGAAAAACTGTTTTTT.

The chain combines TRBV9 with TRBJ2-2, with D maybe TRBD1 (6 bases). With 4 bases removed from V and 5 bases from J, the gap between germline ends came to 21 bases. Germline V gene sequence: CDR1 SGDLS, CDR2 YYNGEE. The CDR3 runs to 17 residues. CDR3 coding DNA: TGTGCCAGCAGCCAAAGCAGGGGATCAGCGGTAACCGGGGAGCTGTTTTTT. Translation gives CASSQSRGSAVTGELFF.

The chain uses TRBV7-2 and TRBJ1-1; the match to TRBD1 covers 9 bases. This CDR3 has 13 amino acids. The germline V gene has CDR1 SGHTA and CDR2 FQGNSA. J gave up 7 bases and V 3 bases, and 3 bases lay outside the gene matches. DNA of the CDR3: TGTGCCAGCAGCTTGACAGGGGGGTTTGAAGCTTTCTTT. It yields the protein CASSLTGGFEAFF.

This chain links TRBV5-4 with TRBJ2-1, with 13 bases fitting TRBD2. The germline CDR1 and CDR2 sequences are SGHNT and YYREEE (reference sequence). This CDR3 is built from 16 residues. V trimming: 4 bases; J trimming: 3 bases; junction bases outside the gene matches: 4. The CDR3 region is CASSRGLAGNYNEQFF. CDR3 nucleotides: TGTGCCAGCAGCCGGGGACTAGCGGGGAACTACAATGAGCAGTTCTTC.

The gene calls are TRBV7-8 and TRBJ1-4; D not resolved. CDR1 is SGHVS and CDR2 is FQNEAQ in the germline V gene. V lost 10 bases to trimming and J lost 4 bases, with 13 bases between them. The CDR3 is 13 residues long. CDR3 sequence: CATGRRGNEKLFF. DNA of the CDR3: TGTGCCACCGGTCGGCGAGGTAATGAAAAACTGTTTTTT.

The V gene is TRBV11-2, the J gene TRBJ2-2; weak D call: TRBD1 (6 bases). The CDR3 has 16 amino acids. CDR1 is SGHAT and CDR2 is FQNNGV in the germline V gene. V was shortened by 5 bases and J by 5 bases, with 18 bases between the two germline ends. The CDR3 nucleotides are TGTGCCAGCAGCAAAAGCGAGGGGGTCAGGACCGGGGAGCTGTTTTTT. It yields the protein CASSKSEGVRTGELFF.

The chain carries TRBV4-1 and TRBJ2-7; 8 bases are a match to TRBD1. With V trimmed by 4 bases and J by 7 bases, 12 bases remained unmatched. CDR1 and CDR2 (germline): MGHRA, YSYEKL. The CDR3 sequence is 15 residues long. This CDR3 reads CASSPGQGPLREQYF. CDR3 sequence (DNA): TGCGCCAGCAGCCCTGGACAGGGCCCCTTGAGGGAGCAGTACTTC.

As to this clone: In the same sample, other DNA sequences code for this CDR3. This rearrangement joins TRBV28 to TRBJ2-2, with 10 bases aligning to TRBD2. After removal of 8 bases from V and 1 base from J, the junction contained 4 bases not matched to a gene. The germline gives CDR1 MDHEN, CDR2 SYDVKM. The CDR3 is made up of 15 amino acids. The CDR3 coding sequence is TGTGCCAGCGGATTAGCGGGAGGGAACACCGGGGAGCTGTTTTTT. Its protein is CASGLAGGNTGELFF. Combining the CDR3 with reference TRBV28 and TRBJ2-2 gives the whole variable domain DVKVTQSSRYLVKRTGEKVFLECVQDMDHENMFWYRQDPGLGLRLIYFSYDVKMKEKGDIPEGYSVSREKKERFSLILESASTNQTSMYLCASGLAGGNTGELFFGEGSRLTVL.

The V and J genes are TRBV7-2 and TRBJ2-1; 7 bases fit TRBD1. From germline, CDR1 is SGHTA and CDR2 FQGNSA. Losses at the gene ends were 5 bases for V and 6 bases for J; bases not matched to a gene: 10. The CDR3 runs 15 residues. This chain's CDR3 is CASSHQTGISNEQFF. The CDR3 DNA sequence: TGTGCCAGCAGCCACCAGACAGGGATCTCCAATGAGCAGTTCTTC.

CDR3 nucleotide sequence: TGCGCCAGCAGCTTGGGCCCCGAGCGGGACAAAGAGACCCAGTACTTC. Translated, it gives CASSLGPERDKETQYF. This chain joins TRBV5-1 and TRBJ2-5; D is possibly TRBD2 (7 bases). CDR1 and CDR2 (germline): SGHRS, YFSETQ. The CDR3 sequence is 16 residues long. The germline V and J ends were trimmed by 0 bases and 3 bases, with 15 bases remaining between them.

The gene calls are TRBV2 and TRBJ1-1; TRBD1 aligns across 7 bases. Germline V gene sequence: CDR1 SNHLY, CDR2 FYNNEI. The CDR3 sequence is 14 residues long. After removal of 6 bases from V and 0 bases from J, the junction contained 4 bases not matched to a gene. This CDR3 reads CASRSGTVNTEAFF. The CDR3 DNA reads TGTGCCAGCAGGTCCGGGACAGTGAACACTGAAGCTTTCTTT.

This rearrangement joins TRBV28 to TRBJ1-4; 8 nucleotides match TRBD1. The CDR3 loop spans 15 amino acids. From germline, CDR1 is MDHEN and CDR2 SYDVKM. Losses at the gene ends were 8 bases for V and 3 bases for J; bases not matched to a gene: 8. The CDR3 nucleotides read TGTGCCAGCCAAGAACCCAGGGGGCCTAATGAAAAACTGTTTTTT. Translation: CASQEPRGPNEKLFF.

The chain couples TRBV19 to TRBJ1-4, with TRBD1 matching over 9 bases. CDR3 length: 14 residues. Germline V gene lookup returns CDR1 LNHDA and CDR2 SQIVND (reference sequence). V dropped 6 bases and J dropped 8; count of bases not matched to a gene: 7. The CDR3 spells CASSVDRGREKLFF. The CDR3 DNA reads TGTGCCAGTAGCGTGGACAGGGGCCGGGAAAAACTGTTTTTT.

The chain combines TRBV2 with TRBJ2-1, with D perhaps matching TRBD2 (5 bases). Germline CDR1 and CDR2: SNHLY and FYNNEI. The CDR3 has 13 residues. V was pared by 6 bases and J by 4 bases, with 10 bases between. CDR3 in DNA: TGTGCCAGCAGGAGGGAGCTATACAATGAGCAGTTCTTC. It yields the protein CASRRELYNEQFF. Supplemented by reference TRBV2 and TRBJ2-1, the full variable domain reads EPEVTQTPSHQVTQMGQEVILRCVPISNHLYFYWYRQILGQKVEFLVSFYNNEISEKSEIFDDQFSVERPDGSNFTLKIRSTKLEDSAMYFCASRRELYNEQFFGPGTRLTVL.

The chain employs TRBV29-1 and TRBJ2-1, with 8 bases fitting TRBD2. The CDR3 sequence is 14 residues long. Per the germline V gene, CDR1 is SQVTM and CDR2 is ANQGSEA. Unmatched junction bases numbered 10, after V lost 2 bases and J lost 10 bases. In DNA form, the CDR3 reads TGCAGCGTTGAAAGGATGGCGGCGGGGGGAGAGCAGTTCTTC. Translated, it gives CSVERMAAGGEQFF.